This entry concerns a single TCR beta chain. This sample is part of a study of T cell changes during pregnancy in multiple sclerosis. Germline CDR1 reads SGHRS; CDR2 reads YFSETQ. The V end lost 0 bases, the J end lost 5 bases, and 14 bases lay between the germline ends. The CDR3 has 15 residues. Data came from immunoSEQ multiplex PCR; TCRdb stores just in-frame clones and leaves some out. This table has tens of thousands of clones, around nine tenths appearing once. The origin of this receptor is a female donor with multiple sclerosis, enrolled in a pregnancy study. This chain uses TRBV5-1 with TRBJ1-1, with unresolved D. Sequencing used CD4+ T cells from peripheral blood mononuclear cells, obtained before pregnancy. CDR3 in DNA: TGCGCCAGCAGCTTGGAAACATCAAGGAGGACTGAAGCTTTCTTT. This codes for CASSLETSRRTEAFF.